This T cell receptor (beta chain) originates from a study of neoadjuvant anti-PD-1 for oral cavity cancer (TCRdb year 2021). Some background on the complete study: Three to four biweekly doses of nivolumab at 3 mg/kg were mostly administered to patients before curative-intent surgical resection. Patients without progression received a fourth nivolumab dose around day 43 and underwent definitive surgical resection on days 50-56. Patients with complete response, partial response or stable disease by RECIST 1.1 were defined as responders, whereas patients with progression were defined as non-responders. The parent correlative cohort included roughly 13 patients, with an approximately 30% response rate.

As concerns this clone: Its antigen remains unidentified. Base quality data are lacking; no much larger clone is found one base away.

The germline V gene (reference sequence) gives CDR1 as LNHDA and CDR2 as SQIVND. The CDR3 covers 17 residues, taking in both the cysteine and the phenylalanine. Only CDR3 DNA remains: 51 bases, in frame from the first base. Deletion took 3 bases off V and 0 bases off J, with a span of 14 bases between the germline ends. The investigation overall reported the following: After neoadjuvant nivolumab, non-responders showed significantly higher T cell clonality (Gini index) in PBMCs than responders did. Higher pretreatment blood Treg/Th17 ratios correlated with higher pretreatment blood TCRbeta clonality and lower post-treatment tumor TCRbeta clonality. Only three patients per response group were included in the TCR analyses, and larger cohorts for validation were called for by the authors.

Explained via the paper, the time point label denotes: before neoadjuvant nivolumab. Patients had been newly diagnosed with stage II-IVA oral cavity squamous cell carcinoma, and no prior systemic or radiation treatment had been given to the patients. The cohort was made up of patients with locally advanced, HPV-negative oral cavity squamous cell carcinoma. Peripheral blood mononuclear cells were analyzed directly, without maintenance or expansion in culture. The samples were drawn from a longitudinal correlative study tied to a single-arm phase II trial testing neoadjuvant nivolumab in oral cavity squamous cell carcinoma. Subject-matched pre- and post-treatment PBMCs and tumors from three responders and three non-responders were subjected to genomic DNA-based TCRbeta sequencing. Peripheral blood mononuclear cells were drawn once before nivolumab treatment and a second time after treatment, when surgery took place. The Maxwell RSC DNA from Cells kit was used to extract genomic DNA from PBMCs.

For deep sequencing, PBMC libraries mostly used 450 to 550 ng of input genomic DNA, with six replicates for each sample. The immunoSEQ hsTCRbeta kit was used to prepare TCRbeta libraries, following the manufacturer's instructions. The completed libraries were mixed into a single pool at 3 nM, then sequenced with an Illumina NovaSeq 6000 S4 flow cell. On the authors' methods: Raw data preprocessing and quality control were performed with the immunoSEQ Analyzer. The analysis was restricted to productive rearrangements, with each unique CDR3 amino acid sequence defining a clonotype. Repertoire clonality was estimated as the Gini-Simpson index, computed with the R package tcR. Student's t test was used to compare Gini indices, while Pearson correlation assessed associations with tumor size change. Drawn from immuneACCESS, this table holds only the in-frame rearrangements with V and J called that TCRdb kept. Clones are partly lost; checked studies trace under half to an unresolved V gene and leave the rest unexplained. The V and J calls and the clone size are those of that table, but D and trimming were determined from the DNA. Within this sample are 11,000 to 15,000 clones, with roughly 71% of them counted one time only. The ten largest clones take up roughly 2.9% of the sample.

The chain couples TRBV19 to TRBJ2-2; the D gene is perhaps TRBD1, from 6 matching bases. The TCR sequence derives from a person aged 40 to 85 with oral cavity squamous cell carcinoma. Source: PBMCs, taken before nivolumab (anti-PD-1) treatment. The DNA sequence reads TGTGCCAGTAGTATTTATGCCGGGACAACGAACACCGGGGAGCTGTTTTTT. The resulting protein is CASSIYAGTTNTGELFF.